This TCR beta chain was retrieved from a study of shared clonotypes between healthy human individuals. Several immunoSEQ plates received, in even portions, the genomic DNA of each subset. The quantity of DNA used in unsorted PBMC replicate PCRs was around 300 ng, corresponding to tens of thousands of T cell genomes. The sequencing of unsorted PBMC DNA took place on ten immunoSEQ deep assay plates. Authors' data handling: Owing to the provision of junction-only sequences devoid of quality scores by immunoSEQ, filtering differed. Generated by immunoSEQ multiplex PCR, the TCRdb table keeps only in-frame clones and is missing some. The V and J calls and the clone size are those of that table, but D and trimming were determined from the DNA. Among fewer than 600,000 clones listed, around 79% were seen once. The ends lost 5 bases at V and 3 bases at J; junction bases unmatched: 7. Germline CDR1 MDHEN, CDR2 SYDVKM. The CDR3 runs 15 residues.

The receptor comes from a woman aged 40 to 50 in good health. Some clones in this sample may be carry-over from other donors' samples. The chain uses TRBV28 and TRBJ2-5; 9 bases fit TRBD1. Sequenced material: PBMCs. CDR3 sequence reads: CASSIPGTGKETQYF. The CDR3 DNA sequence: TGTGCCAGCAGTATCCCCGGGACAGGGAAAGAGACCCAGTACTTC.